The rows below give T cell receptor beta chains drawn from one sample of a study of CD8+ T cells in alopecia areata. The protocol was immunoSEQ multiplex PCR, while the TCRdb copy is restricted to in-frame clones and leaves out a portion. Of about 100,000 clones listed, approximately 60% are singletons. Sequencing was carried out using CD8+ T cells sorted from blood. These receptor sequences come from a human donor in good health. CDR3s include the opening cysteine and the closing phenylalanine or tryptophan.

V,J,CDR3
TRBV20-1,TRBJ1-1,CSAIQQGGAFF
TRBV28,TRBJ2-7,CASSWTPLEQYF
TRBV29-1,TRBJ2-2,CSVMGGGNTGELFF
TRBV5-5,TRBJ2-1,CASSQDFGGTNEQFF
TRBV7-6,TRBJ2-5,CASSQTPYQETQYF
TRBV27,TRBJ1-6,CATGQYNSPLHF
TRBV6-6,TRBJ1-6,CASSRHPGGRNSPLHF
TRBV13,TRBJ1-2,CASSFGMGEDYGYTF
TRBV6-1,TRBJ1-2,CASIGTGAYGYTF
TRBV12-5,TRBJ1-5,CASGSSLGNQPQHF
TRBV27,TRBJ2-7,CASSLSGWSYEQYF
TRBV13,TRBJ2-1,CASSLGGGAYNEQFF
TRBV4-3,TRBJ1-1,CASSQEEGWLGDTEAFF
TRBV4-3,TRBJ2-6,CASSLRDSSSGANVLTF
TRBV5-6,TRBJ2-1,CASSNTLAEQFF
TRBV11-1,TRBJ2-5,CASSLIGLAGETKETQYF
TRBV6-5,TRBJ2-7,CASRVGSSYEQYF
TRBV28,TRBJ1-2,CASSPGPNYGYTF
TRBV2,TRBJ1-2,CASSDLWGNGYTF
TRBV5-1,TRBJ2-1,CASSQAVASGDEQFF
TRBV28,TRBJ1-3,CASSSQVGLGSGNTIYF
TRBV9,TRBJ2-5,CASSPSQGARETQYF
TRBV7-9,TRBJ2-3,CASSLRDRAADTQYF
TRBV27,TRBJ2-4,CASSPGTSGNIQYF
TRBV27,TRBJ1-2,CASSLSQGIGYTF
TRBV25-1,TRBJ2-7,CASSAWGEGSYEQYF